This is a list of T cell receptor beta chains from one sample in a study of T cells after yellow fever vaccination. TCRdb re-analysed the 5' RACE reads in MiXCR, keeping a single row per CDR3 protein. The sample gives under 300,000 distinct CDR3 sequences, less than 9% of which show up once; about 0.85% is in the top ten. The sample here was CD4+ T cells sorted from PBMCs, taken 15 days after the yellow fever booster vaccination. The receptors originated from a man under 40 who received the YFV17D yellow fever vaccine. Each CDR3 is given with its conserved first and last residue. The order of the fields is V gene, J gene, clone size, D gene, CDR3 protein, CDR3 DNA. A D gene is named only where the DNA matches it firmly. For some rows the clone size is stated as once, few or many, or as a class when expanded; others skip it.

v_call: TRBV29-1; j_call: TRBJ2-1; clone_size: many; d_call: TRBD2; cdr3_aa: CSALGGLAGTEQFF; cdr3_nt: TGCAGCGCCCTGGGAGGACTAGCGGGAACTGAGCAGTTCTTC
v_call: TRBV12-3/TRBV12-4; j_call: TRBJ2-1; clone_size: many; d_call: -; cdr3_aa: CASSPTGRLLGIQQFF; cdr3_nt: TGTGCCAGCAGCCCTACTGGTAGGCTATTGGGCATCCAGCAGTTCTTC
v_call: TRBV18; j_call: TRBJ1-2; clone_size: few; d_call: -; cdr3_aa: CASSEGGVYGYTF; cdr3_nt: TGTGCCAGCTCGGAAGGAGGGGTCTATGGCTACACCTTC
v_call: TRBV12-3/TRBV12-4; j_call: TRBJ2-7; clone_size: many; d_call: -; cdr3_aa: CASSFQGGTTYEQYF; cdr3_nt: TGTGCCAGCAGTTTCCAGGGAGGAACGACCTACGAGCAGTACTTC
v_call: TRBV12-3/TRBV12-4; j_call: TRBJ2-1; clone_size: few; d_call: -; cdr3_aa: CASSLVGTTYNEQFF; cdr3_nt: TGTGCCAGCAGTTTAGTGGGGACGACATACAATGAGCAGTTCTTC
v_call: TRBV12-3/TRBV12-4; j_call: TRBJ2-1; clone_size: few; d_call: TRBD2; cdr3_aa: CASLRGLASDEQFF; cdr3_nt: TGTGCCAGTCTGAGGGGACTAGCTTCCGATGAGCAGTTCTTC
v_call: TRBV7-7; j_call: TRBJ2-3; clone_size: many; d_call: TRBD1; cdr3_aa: CASSPRDSLRTQYF; cdr3_nt: TGTGCTAGCAGCCCAAGGGACAGTTTGCGTACGCAGTATTTT
v_call: TRBV19; j_call: TRBJ2-1; clone_size: many; d_call: TRBD2; cdr3_aa: CASSIHRTSPGNEQFF; cdr3_nt: TGTGCCAGTAGTATACACAGGACTAGCCCAGGCAATGAGCAGTTCTTC
v_call: TRBV20-1; j_call: TRBJ2-7; clone_size: -; d_call: -; cdr3_aa: CSARDGTWQYF; cdr3_nt: TGCAGTGCTAGAGACGGGACTTGGCAGTACTTC
v_call: TRBV29-1; j_call: TRBJ1-4; clone_size: -; d_call: -; cdr3_aa: CSASQGSNEKLFF; cdr3_nt: TGCAGTGCCTCCCAGGGGTCTAATGAAAAACTGTTTTTT